This TCR beta chain was sequenced during a study of spatial heterogeneity in lung cancer (dated by TCRdb to about 2019). Background on the whole study: Beta-chain transcripts were consistently detected in greater numbers than alpha-chain transcripts, which likely reflected higher beta-chain transcript abundance. Both alpha and beta chains were TCR-sequenced in around 230 tumor regions, 64 matched nontumor lung samples and 56 PBMC samples obtained at surgery. TCR alpha and beta repertoires were quantitatively compared across multiple tumor regions, matched nontumor lung and blood in non-small cell lung cancer. In the raw uncorrected reads, each unique combination of TCR and UMI appeared on average more than ten times. TCR repertoire features were related to nonsynonymous mutation counts determined by whole-exome sequencing of tumor tissue.

Preparation of the library involved 5' RACE. The sequencer listed for this sample is NextSeq 500. The TCR library protocol attached a unique molecular identifier to each TCR cDNA molecule to allow correction of PCR and sequencing errors. As for the authors' bioinformatics: TCR identification, UMI-based error correction and CDR3 extraction were all carried out with Decombinator tools. TCRs above a frequency of 2 per 1,000, corresponding to the top 1% of the tumor frequency distribution, were defined as expanded. Renyi diversity was computed with the R vegan package after each repertoire had been subsampled 100 times to 5,000 TCRs. To build CDR3 similarity networks, amino acid triplet string-kernel similarity was used, and CDR3s were connected when their pairwise similarity was above 0.82. In-frame beta chains were kept once TCRdb had trimmed the public reads at Q25 with fastp and called clones with MiXCR. Each CDR3 protein gets just one entry, which takes the most common genes and DNA from the rows behind it. In this record, the V and J calls reflect TCRdb's handling and not the investigators' own analysis. This sample holds 9,000 to 13,000 distinct CDR3 sequences; approximately 25% were observed only once. The biggest ten clones account for 33% of the sample.

This specimen's time point label, interpreted: sample taken at primary tumor resection. For TCR sequencing, whole RNA was extracted from tumor and nontumor lung tissue, or from cryopreserved PBMC samples, and no cell sorting was done. Donors were 72 patients with early-stage, untreated non-small cell lung cancer from the lung TRACERx cohort. Only patients for whom sufficient RNA was available from at least two tumor regions were selected for TCR sequencing. Beyond this particular receptor, the publication reports: Ubiquitous expanded tumor TCRs were detected in blood more often at tumor resection than at routine follow-up. Confirming at a functional level the hypothesis that regional TCRs recognize regional mutations was considered to require additional single-cell paired TCR alpha and beta sequencing.

The CDR3 holds 11 amino acids from the cysteine to the phenylalanine. Only CDR3 DNA remains: 33 bases, in frame from the first base. At the junction V is shortened by 1 base and J by 8 bases, with 6 bases in between. From the germline V gene (reference sequence), CDR1 is DFQATT and CDR2 is SNEGSKA. Details on this clonotype: Its specific antigen is unknown. Base qualities were left out, and no much larger clone turns up one base away.

Sequenced here: PBMCs, sampled at surgery. The clonotype comes from a female donor with early-stage non-small cell lung cancer. The chain couples TRBV20-1 to TRBJ2-1; too little of a D gene remains to name it. Here the CDR3 is given as CSARVNDEQFF. The nucleotides are TGCAGTGCTAGAGTTAATGATGAGCAGTTCTTC.